This entry features one T cell receptor beta chain sequence. This specimen belongs to a study of cytomegalovirus exposure and HLA in healthy donors. Deletions cut 1 base from V and 1 base from J, with 10 bases between. CDR1 and CDR2 from the germline V gene are LGHNA and YNFKEQ. The CDR3 sequence is 15 residues long. PCR amplification relied on 60 Vbeta primers (plus 13 Jbeta primers). TCRdb keeps only in-frame clones here, not all; method: immunoSEQ multiplex PCR. This table has 95,000 to 150,000 clones, about two thirds appearing once. What was sequenced was PBMCs. This TCR was recovered from a man aged 55 to 70 in good health and CMV-seropositive. This chain links TRBV4-2 with TRBJ1-1, with D perhaps matching TRBD1 (5 bases). Written as DNA, the CDR3 is TGTGCCAGCAGCCAAGTCTGGGGGGAGAACACTGAAGCTTTCTTT. It yields the protein CASSQVWGENTEAFF.